These 22 T cell receptor beta chains share one sample of origin, sequenced in a study of tumor-infiltrating lymphocytes in primary liver carcinoma. Researchers drew blood RNA from unsorted whole blood and extracted germline DNA as well. Reverse transcription of approximately 500 ng total RNA with a constant-region primer produced TCR beta cDNA. What produced the TCR beta libraries was three nested multiplex PCR rounds using slightly modified ARM-PCR. Investigators reported that the first two PCR rounds, at roughly 10 cycles each, used TRBV1-TRBV30 forward primers with a C-beta reverse primer. TCRdb recomputed calls from the multiplex PCR reads with MiXCR, one row per CDR3 protein. This table has a few hundred thousand distinct CDR3 sequences, 50% to 60% appearing once. The specimen was peripheral blood. These receptors all stem from a woman in her twenties or thirties with primary liver carcinoma and hepatitis B virus infection.

In the case of this clonotype: Since a much larger clone is just one base distant, this may be a read error. This chain connects TRBV11-2 to TRBJ1-2, with 8 bases matching TRBD1. V gave up 5 bases and J gave up 10 bases; unmatched junction bases: 6. Per germline, CDR1 SGHAT and CDR2 FQNNGV. This CDR3 region has 12 residues. The CDR3 sequence is CASSDSGQDYTF. The CDR3, as DNA: TGTGCCAGCAGCGACTCGGGACAGGACTACACCTTC.

The chain carries TRBV7-9 and TRBJ1-4; D not certain. V was cut by 2 bases and J by 0 bases, with 22 bases left in between. The germline V gene has CDR1 SEHNR and CDR2 FQNEAQ (reference sequence). The CDR3 is 20 residues long. CDR3 in amino acids: CASSLLVMVGGPATNEKLFF. The CDR3 DNA follows: TGTGCCAGCAGCTTATTGGTTATGGTTGGAGGTCCGGCAACTAATGAAAAACTGTTTTTT.

V usage is TRBV7-9 and J usage is TRBJ2-2; D unclear. The CDR3 spans 13 residues. From germline, CDR1 is SEHNR and CDR2 FQNEAQ (reference sequence). V was pared by 5 bases and J by 3 bases, with 7 bases between. Here the CDR3 DNA reads TGTGCCAGCAGCCCCTTGGACACCGGGGAGCTGTTTTTT. This gives the protein CASSPLDTGELFF.

Turning to this clonotype: Germline is not matched at one junction end, which may reflect a read error. This chain uses TRBV7-9 with TRBJ1-5; 8 bases are a match to TRBD1. Germline assignment: CDR1 SEHNR and CDR2 FQNEAQ (reference sequence). The CDR3 runs 15 residues. CDR3 coding DNA: TGTACCAGCAGCTCCGGACAGGGCCGGAATCAGCCCCAGCATTTT. Its protein product is CTSSSGQGRNQPQHF.

The chain carries TRBV6-6 and TRBJ2-7; D ambiguous. This CDR3 contains 11 residues. Trimming pared 10 bases from V and 2 bases from J, leaving 9 bases between. In germline, CDR1 is MNHNY, CDR2 SVGAGI (reference sequence). The CDR3 is CANGIPYEQYF. In DNA form, the CDR3 reads TGTGCCAACGGTATCCCCTACGAGCAGTACTTC.

This clonotype was counted a few times. V gene TRBV6-5 combines with J gene TRBJ2-7, with D unresolved. V was cut by 5 bases and J by 1 base, with 18 bases left in between. CDR1 and CDR2 from the germline V gene are MNHEY and SVGAGI. The CDR3 is 16 amino acids. The chain's CDR3 is CASSPDRKAPSYEQYF. The CDR3 region has the DNA TGTGCCAGCAGTCCCGATCGAAAGGCTCCGTCCTACGAGCAGTACTTC.

A note on this clonotype: Because it lacks the conserved phenylalanine or tryptophan at the end, this CDR3 is likely a read error. V is TRBV11-2 and J is TRBJ2-7; either TRBD1 or TRBD2 may supply D (5 bases each). The CDR3 consists of 17 residues. CDR1 and CDR2 from the germline V gene are SGHAT and FQNNGV. The V end lost 4 bases, the J end lost 1 base, and 20 bases lay between the germline ends. CDR3 sequence: CASSSLLGTVNSYEQYI. CDR3 coding DNA: TGTGCCAGCAGCTCCCTACTGGGGACGGTAAATTCCTACGAGCAGTACATC.

A word on this clonotype: A much larger clone lies a single base off, so this may be a read error. CDR3 amino acids: CASSFSQWGYYEQYF. The CDR3 DNA is TGTGCCAGCAGCTTTAGTCAGTGGGGCTACTACGAGCAGTACTTC. The V gene is TRBV5-4, the J gene TRBJ2-7; possible D gene TRBD1, 5 bases. Germline CDR1 and CDR2: SGHNT and YYREEE (reference sequence). This CDR3 is 15 amino acids long. V lost 2 bases and J lost 3, with 15 bases in between.

Of note for this clonotype: One end of the junction does not line up with germline, which may come from a read error. The gene calls are TRBV11-3 and TRBJ2-3; 7 positions match TRBD2. The CDR3 is 15 amino acids. CDR1 and CDR2 (germline): SGHNT, YENEEA. The CDR3 protein is CASSFVGGPGDTHYF. Here the CDR3 DNA reads TGTGCCAGTAGCTTTGTGGGAGGGCCGGGAGATACGCATTATTTT.

V and J are TRBV12-3 or TRBV12-4 and TRBJ1-1, with D possibly TRBD1 on 5 matching bases. The CDR3 is 12 amino acids. V was shortened by 4 bases and J by 7 bases, with 10 bases between the two germline ends. In nucleotides, the CDR3 is TGTGCCAGCAGTTGGTCCGGGGGTGAAGCTTTCTTT. Its protein product is CASSWSGGEAFF.

The J gene is TRBJ2-3, the V gene TRBV7-8, with D unresolved. This CDR3 comprises 11 residues. With 5 bases removed from V and 6 bases from J, the gap between germline ends came to 6 bases. CDR1 is SGHVS, CDR2 FQNEAQ, per germline. CDR3 protein: CASSHRDTQYF. In DNA, the CDR3 is TGTGCCAGCAGCCACCGGGATACGCAGTATTTT.

This clonotype has only a few counts. The chain combines TRBV5-1 with TRBJ2-1; maybe TRBD2 (6 bases). CDR1 SGHRS and CDR2 YFSETQ come from the germline V gene. Trimming took 6 bases from V and 1 from J, leaving 14 bases between them. The CDR3 spans 15 residues. The DNA of the CDR3 is TGCGCCAGCACCGAGGGCGGGAATTCCTACAATGAGCAGTTCTTC. It is translated as CASTEGGNSYNEQFF.

The J gene is TRBJ2-2, the V gene TRBV11-2; the match to TRBD1 covers 7 bases. The CDR3 loop spans 14 amino acids. The J segment lost 8 bases and the V segment lost 1 base, leaving 4 bases of the junction unmatched. In germline, CDR1 is SGHAT, CDR2 FQNNGV. Here the CDR3 DNA reads TGTGCCAGCAGCTTAGGACAGGGTACAGGGGAGCTGTTTTTT. Its translation is CASSLGQGTGELFF. The variable domain in full, completed from reference TRBV11-2 and TRBJ2-2, reads EAGVAQSPRYKIIEKRQSVAFWCNPISGHATLYWYQQILGQGPKLLIQFQNNGVVDDSQLPKDRFSAERLKGVDSTLKIQPAKLEDSAVYLCASSLGQGTGELFFGEGSRLTVL.

There are a few counts of this clonotype. The chain recombines TRBV11-2 with TRBJ2-1; D perhaps matches TRBD2 (5 bases). CDR1 is SGHAT, CDR2 FQNNGV, per germline. This CDR3 contains 13 residues. CDR3 in amino acids: CVSSHRDYNEQFF. CDR3 bases: TGTGTCAGTTCTCACCGGGACTACAATGAGCAGTTCTTC.

The rearrangement uses TRBV5-5 and TRBJ2-7; D is undetermined. Germline CDR1 and CDR2: SGHKS and YYEKEE (reference sequence). The CDR3 loop spans 12 amino acids. The V and J ends lost 1 base and 4 bases respectively, with 6 bases between them. The chain's CDR3 is CASSLSEYEQYF. In DNA form, the CDR3 reads TGTGCCAGCAGCTTGTCAGAATACGAGCAGTACTTC.

Comment on this clonotype: Just one base apart from a much larger clone, this may be a read error. The chain combines TRBV11-3 with TRBJ1-1; the D is unclear. The germline V gene has CDR1 SGHNT and CDR2 YENEEA. CDR3 length: 14 residues. CDR3 in DNA: TGTGTCAGCAGCTTAGTTATGAGCAGCCGGGAAGCTTTCTTT. This sequence encodes CVSSLVMSSREAFF.

The count of this clonotype is one. An end of the junction does not agree with germline; a read error may underlie this. The CDR3 region has the DNA TGTGCCAACAGTTTTAGGGACTCGGAGGGTGAGCAATTCTTC. This codes for CANSFRDSEGEQFF. This rearrangement joins TRBV28 to TRBJ2-1, with D possibly being TRBD2 (6 bases). The CDR3 runs 14 residues. Germline CDR1 and CDR2: MDHEN and SYDVKM.

This clonotype was seen a handful of times. This chain uses TRBV30 with TRBJ2-3, with D maybe TRBD2 (5 bases). Trimming took off 5 bases at V and 9 bases at J, with 12 bases between the two ends. Germline-derived CDR1 and CDR2 are GTSNPN and SVGIG (reference sequence). CDR3 length equals 11 residues. This CDR3 is CAWGHSATQYF. CDR3 nucleotide sequence: TGTGCCTGGGGTCATAGCGCGACGCAGTATTTT.

A remark on this clonotype: Germline and junction disagree at one end, which may indicate a read error. The CDR3 loop reads CASGLQAADTEAIF. As DNA, the CDR3 is TGTGCCAGCGGCTTACAGGCCGCGGACACTGAAGCTATCTTT. This chain uses TRBV11-2 with TRBJ1-1, with D possibly being TRBD1 (5 bases). There are 14 residues in the CDR3. The germline CDR1 and CDR2 sequences are SGHAT and FQNNGV.

A remark on this clonotype: This may be a read error, as it is one base from a much larger clone. The chain employs TRBV10-3 and TRBJ1-1; D uncertain. Germline V CDR1 and CDR2: ENHRY, SYGVKD. V dropped 3 bases and J dropped 7 bases, with 12 bases sitting between them. The CDR3 has 13 amino acids. Written as DNA, the CDR3 is TGTGCCATCAGTGACGCAGGCTATGTTGAAGCTTTCTTT. As protein: CAISDAGYVEAFF.

The J gene is TRBJ1-2, the V gene TRBV4-2; maybe TRBD1 (6 bases). The ends were cut back, 3 bases at V and 6 bases at J, with 14 bases in the middle. In germline, CDR1 is LGHNA, CDR2 YNFKEQ. The CDR3 has 14 amino acids. The CDR3 sequence is CASSQAGGRDGYTF. CDR3 DNA sequence: TGTGCCAGCAGCCAGGCCGGGGGCAGAGATGGCTACACCTTC.

A remark on this clonotype: This may come from a read error, since a much larger clone is one base off. The J gene is TRBJ1-4, the V gene TRBV9; TRBD1 aligns across 7 bases. Per the germline V gene, CDR1 is SGDLS and CDR2 is YYNGEE. The CDR3 covers 13 residues. Germline trimming cut 4 bases from V and 10 bases from J; bases unmatched to any gene: 7. CDR3 in amino acids: CASSPDRDGKLFF. In DNA, the CDR3 is TGTGCCAGCAGCCCAGACAGGGACGGAAAACTGTTTTTT.